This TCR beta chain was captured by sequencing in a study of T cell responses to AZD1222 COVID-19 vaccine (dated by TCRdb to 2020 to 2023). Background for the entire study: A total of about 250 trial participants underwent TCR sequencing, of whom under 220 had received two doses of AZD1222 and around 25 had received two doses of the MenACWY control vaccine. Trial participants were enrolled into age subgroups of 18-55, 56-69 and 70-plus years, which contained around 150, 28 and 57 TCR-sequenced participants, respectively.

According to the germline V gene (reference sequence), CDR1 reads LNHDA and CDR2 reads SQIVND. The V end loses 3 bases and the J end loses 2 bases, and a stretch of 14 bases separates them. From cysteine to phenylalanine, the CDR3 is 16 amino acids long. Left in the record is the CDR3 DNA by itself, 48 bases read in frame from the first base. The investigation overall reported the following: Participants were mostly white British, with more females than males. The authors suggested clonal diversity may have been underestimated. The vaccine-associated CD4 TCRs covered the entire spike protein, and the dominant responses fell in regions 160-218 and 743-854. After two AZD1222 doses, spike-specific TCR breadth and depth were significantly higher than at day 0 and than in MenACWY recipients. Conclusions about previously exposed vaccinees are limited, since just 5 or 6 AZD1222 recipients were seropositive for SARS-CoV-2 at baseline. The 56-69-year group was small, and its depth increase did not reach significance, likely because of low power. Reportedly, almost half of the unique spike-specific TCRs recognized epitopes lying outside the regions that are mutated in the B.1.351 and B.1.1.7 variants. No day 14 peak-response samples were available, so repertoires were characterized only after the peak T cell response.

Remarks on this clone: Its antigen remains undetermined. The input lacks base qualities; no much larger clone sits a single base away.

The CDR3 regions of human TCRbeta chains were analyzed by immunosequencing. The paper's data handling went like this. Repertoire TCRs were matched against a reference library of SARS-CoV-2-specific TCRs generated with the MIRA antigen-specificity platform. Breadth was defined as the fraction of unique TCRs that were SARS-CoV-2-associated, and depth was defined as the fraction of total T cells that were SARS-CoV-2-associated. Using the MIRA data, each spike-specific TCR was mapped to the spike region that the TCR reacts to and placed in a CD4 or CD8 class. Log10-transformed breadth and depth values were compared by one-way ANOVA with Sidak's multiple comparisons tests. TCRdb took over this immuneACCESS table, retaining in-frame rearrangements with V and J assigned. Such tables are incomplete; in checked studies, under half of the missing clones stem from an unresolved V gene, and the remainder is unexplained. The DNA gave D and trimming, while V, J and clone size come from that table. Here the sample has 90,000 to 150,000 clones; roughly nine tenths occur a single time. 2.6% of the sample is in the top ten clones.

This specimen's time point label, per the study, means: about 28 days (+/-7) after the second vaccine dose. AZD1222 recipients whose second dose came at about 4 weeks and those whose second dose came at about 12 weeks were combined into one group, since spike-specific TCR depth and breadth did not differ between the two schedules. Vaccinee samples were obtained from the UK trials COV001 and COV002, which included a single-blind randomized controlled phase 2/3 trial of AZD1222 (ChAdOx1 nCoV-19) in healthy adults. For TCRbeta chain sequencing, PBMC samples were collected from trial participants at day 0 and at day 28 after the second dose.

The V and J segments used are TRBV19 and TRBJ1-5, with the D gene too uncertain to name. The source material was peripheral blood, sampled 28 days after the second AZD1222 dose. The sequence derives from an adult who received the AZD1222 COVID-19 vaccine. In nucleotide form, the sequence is TGTGCCAGTAGTATTTCTCTCCCGATTCGCAATCAGCCCCAGCATTTT. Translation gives CASSISLPIRNQPQHF.